The 24 T cell receptor beta chains given below trace back to one sample, sequenced in a study of T cells expressing NK-cell markers. TCRdb re-called the 5' RACE reads and catalogs CDR3 proteins one per entry, DNA excluded. Its table lists 400,000 to 450,000 distinct CDR3 sequences. The sample consisted of blood T cells: a sorted CD56 or NKG2C T cell subset, CD4+ or CD8+ T cells, or bulk PBMC T cells (not recorded which). The receptors were sampled from a woman between 18 and 69 years old in good health.

V gene TRBV10-1 combines with J gene TRBJ2-5; the TCRdb call, TRBD1, lacks DNA for checking. Germline lookup yields CDR1 WNHNN and CDR2 SYGVQD (reference sequence). This CDR3 is built from 16 residues. CDR3 sequence reads: CASSALTGQDGETQYF.

The rearrangement links TRBV29-1 to TRBJ2-1; TCRdb outputs TRBD2, but without DNA this stays unchecked. The CDR3 contains 15 residues. The germline V gene encodes CDR1 SQVTM and CDR2 ANQGSEA. The CDR3 here is CSVEDGTKDYNEQFF.

The genes are TRBV12-3 or TRBV12-4 and TRBJ1-3; TCRdb indicates TRBD1, and absent DNA this call remains unverified. The CDR3 spans 20 residues. CDR3 in amino acids: CASSFLGTAALDSPGNTIYF.

The CDR3 protein is CASSQEGTGVEKLFF. The V gene is TRBV4-3, the J gene TRBJ1-4; absent DNA, TCRdb's TRBD1 call cannot be checked. The length of the CDR3 is 15 residues. Germline assignment: CDR1 LGHNA and CDR2 YSLEER.

The chain links TRBV28 to TRBJ1-2; TCRdb reports TRBD1, a call that lacks DNA to check it against. This CDR3 contains 13 residues. The V gene's germline CDR1 is MDHEN and CDR2 SYDVKM. The CDR3 loop is CASRQGARGSYTF.

V usage is TRBV5-1 and J usage is TRBJ2-1; TCRdb's D gene call, TRBD1, goes unchecked for lack of DNA. The length of the CDR3 is 15 residues. Germline assignment: CDR1 SGHRS and CDR2 YFSETQ. The CDR3 sequence is CASSFWWGEDNEQFF.

This chain uses TRBV9 with TRBJ2-5; checking the TCRdb D call of TRBD1 is not possible without DNA. The CDR3 has 15 residues. CDR1 is SGDLS, CDR2 YYNGEE, per germline. The CDR3 loop is CASSAGTGFKETQYF.

The CDR3 loop reads CASSYASTDTQYF. The V call is TRBV6-5, the J call TRBJ2-3. The CDR3 covers 13 residues. The V gene's germline CDR1 is MNHEY and CDR2 SVGAGI.

The chain is built from TRBV11-2 and TRBJ2-7; TCRdb names TRBD1, which stays unverified in the absence of DNA. Germline loops: CDR1 SGHAT, CDR2 FQNNGV. The CDR3 consists of 13 residues. CDR3 region: CASSLAPIYEQYF.

The chain carries TRBV11-2 and TRBJ2-1; the TCRdb D gene call, TRBD1, has no DNA to confirm it. Germline V gene lookup returns CDR1 SGHAT and CDR2 FQNNGV. CDR3 length: 16 residues. Here the CDR3 reads CASSYYDRGLDNEQFF.

J is TRBJ1-2 and V is TRBV12-3 or TRBV12-4; TCRdb's D call, TRBD1, is unchecked because there is no DNA. There are 15 residues in the CDR3. CDR3 protein: CASSLVGTGLYGYTF.

CDR3 in amino acids: CSVGGTGGYEQYF. V and J are TRBV29-1 and TRBJ2-7; the D gene TCRdb calls, TRBD1, cannot be checked with no DNA. CDR3 length: 13 residues. Per germline, CDR1 SQVTM and CDR2 ANQGSEA.

The chain uses TRBV11-2 and TRBJ2-3; the D call of TRBD2 rests on TCRdb alone, since no DNA is present to check it. The CDR3 is made up of 16 amino acids. The germline gives CDR1 SGHAT, CDR2 FQNNGV. The chain's CDR3 is CASSSWTSGGDLTQYF.

The chain joins TRBV4-2 to TRBJ1-5. Per germline, CDR1 LGHNA and CDR2 YNFKEQ. The CDR3 consists of 16 residues. The CDR3 sequence: CASSQEGARGNQPQHF.

This chain joins TRBV5-1 and TRBJ1-1; as DNA is missing, the TRBD1 call by TCRdb cannot be tested. The germline V gene encodes CDR1 SGHRS and CDR2 YFSETQ. The CDR3 sequence is 14 residues long. The CDR3 spells CASSLVSRTKEAFF.

The gene calls are TRBV7-2 and TRBJ2-4. CDR1 is SGHTA, CDR2 FQGNSA, per germline. The CDR3 runs to 15 residues. The chain's CDR3 is CASSLVPLAKNIQYF.

The chain combines TRBV5-4 with TRBJ2-2. The CDR3 covers 15 residues. The germline gives CDR1 SGHNT, CDR2 YYREEE (reference sequence). The CDR3 sequence is CASSPYRQITGELFF. The whole variable domain, filled in from reference TRBV5-4 and TRBJ2-2, reads ETGVTQSPTHLIKTRGQQVTLRCSSQSGHNTVSWYQQALGQGPQFIFQYYREEENGRGNFPPRFSGLQFPNYSSELNVNALELDDSALYLCASSPYRQITGELFFGEGSRLTVL.

The chain recombines TRBV7-2 with TRBJ1-4; TCRdb returns TRBD1, unconfirmable since there is no DNA. The germline gives CDR1 SGHTA, CDR2 FQGNSA. There are 16 residues in the CDR3. CDR3 in amino acids: CASSFWGVSGDEKLFF.

The chain couples TRBV20-1 to TRBJ2-3; TCRdb proposes TRBD2, but this gene call is untestable without DNA. Germline-derived CDR1 and CDR2 are DFQATT and SNEGSKA (reference sequence). This CDR3 is built from 16 residues. CDR3 amino acids: CSAHRIAGFSLDTQYF.

The V gene is TRBV20-1, the J gene TRBJ2-5; TCRdb picks TRBD2, but there is no DNA to check that call. The germline gives CDR1 DFQATT, CDR2 SNEGSKA (reference sequence). The CDR3 covers 13 residues. Here the CDR3 reads CSVGEAPREAQYF.

The chain has TRBV6-6 and TRBJ2-5. This CDR3 comprises 11 residues. Germline loops: CDR1 MNHNY, CDR2 SVGAGI (reference sequence). This CDR3 is CASGVGETQYF.

This chain uses TRBV20-1 with TRBJ2-3; without DNA, the TCRdb call of TRBD2 cannot be checked. The CDR3 spans 17 residues. The V gene's germline CDR1 is DFQATT and CDR2 SNEGSKA (reference sequence). The CDR3 loop reads CSARDSMGTRTTDTQYF.

The chain is built from TRBV5-1 and TRBJ1-1; absent DNA, TCRdb's TRBD1 call cannot be checked. CDR1 is SGHRS, CDR2 YFSETQ, per germline. The CDR3 loop spans 15 amino acids. CDR3 sequence reads: CASSFLTGRNTEAFF.

The chain joins TRBV29-1 to TRBJ1-5; the TRBD1 assignment by TCRdb is unverifiable without DNA. Germline values: CDR1 SQVTM, CDR2 ANQGSEA. The CDR3 is 13 amino acids. This CDR3 is CSVGTGMGQPQHF.